Listed below are T cell receptor beta chains from one sample, sequenced in a study of CD8+ T cells in alopecia areata. Sequenced by immunoSEQ multiplex PCR; TCRdb stores in-frame clones only, minus some. The data contain about 140,000 clones, 70% to 90% of them singletons. Material: CD8+ T cells sorted from blood, obtained at week 4, from a patient treated with tofacitinib. The receptors shown here come from a human donor with alopecia areata. Each CDR3 is given with its conserved first and last residue. A D gene is named only where the DNA matches it firmly. Where a row states a size, it is once, few, many or the class of an expanded clone; other rows omit it.

clone_size,d_call,v_call,cdr3_length,j_call,cdr3_nt,cdr3_aa
.,.,TRBV29-1,15,TRBJ2-4,TGCAGCGTGGAAGGGCTAGCGCCGTACAAAAACATTCAGTACTTC,CSVEGLAPYKNIQYF
once,.,TRBV28,10,TRBJ2-1,TGTGCCAGCAGTTTTGGTGAGCAGTTCTTC,CASSFGEQFF
few,.,TRBV9,11,TRBJ2-1,TGTGCCAGCAGCGCGGGACTGGAGCAGTTCTTC,CASSAGLEQFF
.,.,TRBV9,14,TRBJ1-5,TGTGCCAGCAGCGAACAGGGTAGCAATCAGCCCCAGCATTTT,CASSEQGSNQPQHF
few,TRBD1,TRBV29-1,13,TRBJ2-1,TGCAGCTTGTACAGGGGAACCTACAATGAGCAGTTCTTC,CSLYRGTYNEQFF
.,.,TRBV29-1,10,TRBJ2-7,TGCAGCGTTCTAGCCGACGAGCAGTACTTC,CSVLADEQYF
.,.,TRBV4-2,15,TRBJ2-4,TGTGCCAGCAGCCAAGACAGCCGAGGAGGAGACATTCAGTACTTC,CASSQDSRGGDIQYF
.,.,TRBV2,12,TRBJ2-2,TGTGCCAGCCTGGACGAGGGCGGGGAGCTGTTTTTT,CASLDEGGELFF
.,.,TRBV19,13,TRBJ2-1,TGTGCCAGTAGTCCTTCTTCCTACAATGAGCAGTTCTTC,CASSPSSYNEQFF
.,.,TRBV6-1,12,TRBJ2-1,TGTGCCAGCGTCGAGTTTGGAAATGAGCAGTTCTTC,CASVEFGNEQFF
.,.,TRBV7-9,18,TRBJ2-1,TGTGCCAGCAGCTTAGAATCTGCGCTGGCACCTCGCCGCAATGAGCAGTTCTTC,CASSLESALAPRRNEQFF
.,TRBD1,TRBV7-9,16,TRBJ1-2,TGTGCCAGCAGCCCGGCCGACAGGGGATTCGGCTATGGCTACACCTTC,CASSPADRGFGYGYTF
.,.,TRBV29-1,11,TRBJ2-4,TGCAGCGTTGAAGATCAAGGATCTCAGTACTTC,CSVEDQGSQYF
.,.,TRBV7-3,19,TRBJ2-5,TGTGCCAGCAGCTTAGGGCCAACTACGCGAGGGGAACCGTTGGAGACCCAGTACTTC,CASSLGPTTRGEPLETQYF
.,.,TRBV7-9,14,TRBJ1-4,TGTGCCAGCAGCCAGACCCAGTCTAATGAAAAACTGTTTTTT,CASSQTQSNEKLFF
.,TRBD1,TRBV23-1,14,TRBJ1-2,TGCGCCAGCAGTTGTACAGGGGAATTGGCTGGCTACACCTTC,CASSCTGELAGYTF
.,TRBD1,TRBV7-9,15,TRBJ1-2,TGTGCCAGCAGCAAACCCGGGACAGACGTCTATGGCTACACCTTC,CASSKPGTDVYGYTF
once,.,TRBV15,13,TRBJ2-7,TGTGCCACCCGCCAAACGGAATCCTACGAGCAGTACTTC,CATRQTESYEQYF
.,.,TRBV6-5,15,TRBJ2-5,TGTGCCAGCAGTTACTCGGAGGGTCAGCAAGAGACCCAGTACTTC,CASSYSEGQQETQYF
.,.,TRBV7-9,12,TRBJ2-7,TGTGCCAGCAGCGAGAGTTACTACGAGCAGTACTTC,CASSESYYEQYF
.,.,TRBV5-1,12,TRBJ2-7,TGCGCCAGCAGCTTGGGGAACTACGAGCAGTACTTC,CASSLGNYEQYF
.,.,TRBV10-2,12,TRBJ2-7,TGCGCCAGCAGTATAACAGGAGACGAGCAGTACTTC,CASSITGDEQYF
few,TRBD2,TRBV4-2,14,TRBJ2-7,TGTGCCAGCAGCCCCGGACTAGCGGTCTACGAGCAGTACTTC,CASSPGLAVYEQYF
.,TRBD2,TRBV10-3,13,TRBJ2-1,TGTGCCATCACGGGGGGGATTTACAATGAGCAGTTCTTC,CAITGGIYNEQFF
.,TRBD1,TRBV2,16,TRBJ1-2,TGTGCCAGCAGTGACGGGACAGGGGCCCATAACTATGGCTACACCTTC,CASSDGTGAHNYGYTF
.,.,TRBV4-1,15,TRBJ1-1,TGCGCCAGCAGCCAAGGTTCGGGGGCAGTTACTGAAGCTTTCTTT,CASSQGSGAVTEAFF
.,.,TRBV5-1,15,TRBJ2-1,TGCGCCAGCAGCCCCGGGACATCCTCCTACAATGAGCAGTTCTTC,CASSPGTSSYNEQFF
.,TRBD1,TRBV7-9,15,TRBJ2-7,TGTGCCAGCACCCCCCCGGGACAGATATCCTACGAGCAGTACTTC,CASTPPGQISYEQYF
.,.,TRBV13,15,TRBJ2-3,TGTGCCAGCAGCTCTAAACTCTTCCACACAGATACGCAGTATTTT,CASSSKLFHTDTQYF
few,.,TRBV27,18,TRBJ2-6,TGTGCCAGCAGTCCCCTGGGGACAAGCTCATCCGGGGCCAACGTCCTGACTTTC,CASSPLGTSSSGANVLTF
.,TRBD1,TRBV7-9,19,TRBJ2-3,TGTGCCAGCAGCTTAGGAGTCTGGGACAGGGGACCCAACCCAGATACGCAGTATTTT,CASSLGVWDRGPNPDTQYF
.,.,TRBV10-2,14,TRBJ2-1,TGCGGTACAAAGATAGGAGGGGGAGCGGTTGAGCAGTTCTTC,CGTKIGGGAVEQFF
.,TRBD1,TRBV15,19,TRBJ2-6,TGTGCCACCAGCAGAGATCAAGGGACAGGGGGTCCTGGGGCCAACGTCCTGACTTTC,CATSRDQGTGGPGANVLTF
.,.,TRBV7-9,12,TRBJ1-5,TGTGCCAGCAGCTTAGAGGGTCAGCCCCAGCATTTT,CASSLEGQPQHF
.,.,TRBV5-4,13,TRBJ2-2,TGTGCCAGCAGCTTGGGGACATCCGGGGAGCTGTTTTTT,CASSLGTSGELFF
.,TRBD2,TRBV29-1,12,TRBJ2-7,TGCAGCGCATCGGGACTAGCGCCCGAGCAGTACTTC,CSASGLAPEQYF
.,TRBD1,TRBV5-4,14,TRBJ2-5,TGTGCCAGCAGCCGATGGACAGGGCACGAGACCCAGTACTTC,CASSRWTGHETQYF
.,.,TRBV7-2,15,TRBJ1-6,TGTGCCAGCAGCCTTAACCCGTTTGACAATTCACCCCTCCACTTT,CASSLNPFDNSPLHF
.,TRBD1,TRBV6-5,14,TRBJ2-7,TGTGCCAGCAGTACAGGACAGGGGGCGAACGAGCAGTACTTC,CASSTGQGANEQYF
.,TRBD2,TRBV27,13,TRBJ2-7,TGTGCCAGCGGACTAGCGGCAACCTACGAGCAGTACTTC,CASGLAATYEQYF
few,TRBD1,TRBV29-1,13,TRBJ2-1,TGCAGCGTTGAAATCGACAGGGGCAATGAGCAGTTCTTC,CSVEIDRGNEQFF
once,TRBD2,TRBV7-8,19,TRBJ2-7,TGTGCCAGCAGCTTTCCCGTCGGGACTAGCGGGATAAGCTCTTACGAGCAGTACTTC,CASSFPVGTSGISSYEQYF
.,.,TRBV6-1,15,TRBJ2-4,TGTGCCAGCAGTGTCTATGTCGGGCCCAATTTTATTCAGTACTTC,CASSVYVGPNFIQYF
.,.,TRBV4-1,14,TRBJ2-1,TGCGCCAGCAGCCAAGATCCCGGATCGGGTGAGCAGTTCTTC,CASSQDPGSGEQFF